This T cell receptor (beta chain) was observed in a study of T cells in women clearing cervical HPV infection. The data were produced by immunoSEQ multiplex PCR, yet TCRdb's version contains in-frame clones alone and is incomplete. The listing records about 24,000 clones. In regard to this clone: The read halts 3 residues ahead of the CDR3 end, with the missing end drawn from the germline J gene.

Germline V lookup: CDR1 SEHNR, CDR2 FQNEAQ (reference sequence). The CDR3 is 13 amino acids. Losses at the gene ends were 4 bases for V and 10 bases for J; bases not matched to a gene: 4. Sequencing was performed on blood buffy coat. The chain combines TRBV7-9 with TRBJ1-6, with 7 bases identical to TRBD1. The TCR was taken from a woman between 18 and 70 years old with a cervical HPV16 infection that either progressed to CIN3+ or cleared (not recorded which). CDR3 region: CASSYRGDSPLHF. CDR3 DNA, as far as it was read: TGTGCCAGCAGCTACAGGGGTGACTCACCC. Drawing the rest from reference TRBV7-9 and TRBJ1-6, the complete variable domain is DTGVSQNPRHKITKRGQNVTFRCDPISEHNRLYWYRQTLGQGPEFLTYFQNEAQLEKSRLLSDRFSAERPKGSFSTLEIQRTEQGDSAMYLCASSYRGDSPLHFGNGTRLTVT.